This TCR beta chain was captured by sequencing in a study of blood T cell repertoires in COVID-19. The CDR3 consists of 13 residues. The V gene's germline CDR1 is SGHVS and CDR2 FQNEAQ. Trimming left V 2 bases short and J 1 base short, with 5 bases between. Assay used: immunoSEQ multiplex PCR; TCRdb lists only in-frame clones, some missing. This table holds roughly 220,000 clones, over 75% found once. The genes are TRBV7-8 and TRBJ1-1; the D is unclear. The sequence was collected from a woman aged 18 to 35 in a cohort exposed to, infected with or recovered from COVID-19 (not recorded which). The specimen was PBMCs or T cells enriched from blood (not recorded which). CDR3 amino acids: CASSLHSNTEAFF. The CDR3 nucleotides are TGTGCCAGCAGCTTACACTCGAACACTGAAGCTTTCTTT.